The 29 T cell receptor beta chains presented below share a single source sample, sequenced in a study of a mutant IDH1 vaccine in newly diagnosed glioma. Time point of the sample: baseline, week 1 (first vaccination visit). Sample treatment: pre-vaccination baseline after standard-of-care therapy. Using immunoSEQ multiplex PCR, the repertoire was profiled, and TCRdb retains in-frame clones only, with some absent. The top ten hold 4.5% to 5.5% of the sample, which has around 82,000 clones, approximately 80% seen once. The material sequenced was PBMCs, taken from a glioma patient treated with radiotherapy, temozolomide or both. The receptors come from a middle-aged man with glioma. Some clones in this sample may be carry-over from other donors' samples.

The gene calls are TRBV7-9 and TRBJ1-2, with D possibly matching TRBD1 (5 bases). The ends were cut back, 3 bases at V and 1 base at J, with 12 bases in the middle. The germline V gene has CDR1 SEHNR and CDR2 FQNEAQ (reference sequence). This CDR3 spans 15 amino acids. DNA of the CDR3: TGTGCCAGCAGCTTCCTGGCAGGGAGTAACTATGGCTACACCTTC. Its translation is CASSFLAGSNYGYTF. Drawing the rest from reference TRBV7-9 and TRBJ1-2, the complete variable domain is DTGVSQNPRHKITKRGQNVTFRCDPISEHNRLYWYRQTLGQGPEFLTYFQNEAQLEKSRLLSDRFSAERPKGSFSTLEIQRTEQGDSAMYLCASSFLAGSNYGYTFGSGTRLTVV.

CDR3 amino acids: CASRQGNNQPQHF. CDR3 nucleotides: TGTGCCAGCAGGCAGGGAAACAATCAGCCCCAGCATTTT. This chain links TRBV2 with TRBJ1-5; a possible D gene is TRBD1 (5 bases). V was cut by 6 bases and J by 3 bases, with 9 bases left in between. CDR3 length: 13 amino acids. Germline lookup yields CDR1 SNHLY and CDR2 FYNNEI.

The rearrangement links TRBV7-2 to TRBJ2-3; possible D gene TRBD1, 6 bases. Looked up from germline, CDR1 is SGHTA and CDR2 is FQGNSA. This CDR3 contains 14 residues. Trimming left V 5 bases short and J 5 bases short, with 14 bases between. In DNA, the CDR3 is TGTGCCAGCAGCCTCAGGGGAAGGGAAGATACGCAGTATTTT. Translating it yields CASSLRGREDTQYF.

This clone was seen more than once but under ten times. This rearrangement joins TRBV19 to TRBJ1-1; no clear D. CDR1 and CDR2 from the germline V gene are LNHDA and SQIVND (reference sequence). The V end was cut by 3 bases, the J end by 2 bases, with 4 bases between. This CDR3 region has 12 residues. The CDR3 loop is CASSMGNTEAFF. The CDR3 bases are TGTGCCAGTAGTATGGGTAACACTGAAGCTTTCTTT.

This clone has at least ten counts. This chain joins TRBV4-1 and TRBJ2-1; D remains unclear. The CDR3 consists of 14 residues. Per the germline V gene, CDR1 is MGHRA and CDR2 is YSYEKL. V shed 0 bases and J shed 3 bases, with 6 bases lying between them. As DNA, the CDR3 is TGCGCCAGCAGCCAAGAAGGAGTCTACAATGAGCAGTTCTTC. Its protein is CASSQEGVYNEQFF.

This chain connects TRBV2 to TRBJ2-1, with no clear D. Germline V CDR1 and CDR2: SNHLY, FYNNEI. The V end was cut by 5 bases, the J end by 6 bases, with 5 bases between. The CDR3 is 11 residues long. The CDR3 coding sequence is TGTGCCAGCAGTAAGATCAATGAGCAGTTCTTC. It codes for CASSKINEQFF.

The chain links TRBV5-8 to TRBJ1-2, with unresolved D. The germline V gene has CDR1 SGHTS and CDR2 YDEGEE. There are 13 residues in the CDR3. CDR3: CTARGVGPRGYTF. For the CDR3, the DNA is TGTACTGCCCGTGGGGTCGGGCCTCGTGGCTACACCTTC.

This chain connects TRBV27 to TRBJ2-2; 7 nucleotides agree with TRBD1. From germline, CDR1 is MNHEY and CDR2 SMNVEV (reference sequence). With 4 bases clipped from V and 3 bases from J, the junction kept 11 bases outside the gene matches. The CDR3 extends over 17 amino acids. The CDR3 DNA is TGTGCCAGCAGTTCGTCAGCCACAGGGGATTACACCGGGGAGCTGTTTTTT. Protein product: CASSSSATGDYTGELFF.

The chain uses TRBV27 and TRBJ1-6; unclear D gene. Germline V gene sequence: CDR1 MNHEY, CDR2 SMNVEV (reference sequence). There are 16 residues in the CDR3. The ends were cut back, 2 bases at V and 0 bases at J, with 8 bases in the middle. CDR3 loop: CASSLRTSSYNSPLHF. The CDR3 DNA sequence: TGTGCCAGCAGTTTAAGGACGAGCTCCTATAATTCACCCCTCCACTTT.

The chain couples TRBV2 to TRBJ1-2; no clear D. CDR3 length: 12 amino acids. Trimming stripped 3 bases from V and 6 bases from J, with 8 bases between. Germline CDR1 reads SNHLY; CDR2 reads FYNNEI. The CDR3 DNA follows: TGTGCCAGCAGTGACCGACTGAATGGCTACACCTTC. Its translation: CASSDRLNGYTF.

The chain employs TRBV10-1 and TRBJ1-4; D is ambiguous. CDR1 and CDR2 from the germline V gene are WNHNN and SYGVQD (reference sequence). With 6 bases removed from V and 10 bases from J, the gap between germline ends came to 21 bases. CDR3 length equals 15 residues. The DNA for the CDR3 is TGCGCCAGCAGCCCCCATGGCCGGGAAATTGGAAAACTGTTTTTT. It codes for CASSPHGREIGKLFF.

The rearrangement joins TRBV6-5 to TRBJ1-2; D not certain. Germline V lookup: CDR1 MNHEY, CDR2 SVGAGI. The CDR3 has 16 amino acids. Trimming pared 0 bases from V and 6 bases from J, leaving 17 bases between. The CDR3 reads CASSYSGRREYDGYTF. The CDR3 DNA follows: TGTGCCAGCAGTTACTCGGGCCGGAGGGAGTATGATGGCTACACCTTC.

The rearrangement uses TRBV7-9 and TRBJ1-4; D perhaps matches TRBD1 (5 bases). The CDR3 is 17 amino acids. Looked up from germline, CDR1 is SEHNR and CDR2 is FQNEAQ (reference sequence). Trimming removed 1 base at V and 6 bases at J, with 18 bases between. The CDR3 sequence: CASSLELRAMGDEKLFF. The DNA of the CDR3 is TGTGCCAGCAGCTTAGAACTCAGGGCGATGGGGGATGAAAAACTGTTTTTT.

The gene calls are TRBV7-9 and TRBJ1-4; 7 positions match TRBD1. The trim removed 5 bases at V and 7 bases at J, leaving 13 bases unmatched. CDR1 and CDR2 (germline): SEHNR, FQNEAQ (reference sequence). This CDR3 has 16 amino acids. The CDR3 loop reads CASSLRTGAVGEKLFF. The DNA for the CDR3 is TGTGCCAGCAGCCTACGTACAGGGGCGGTGGGTGAAAAACTGTTTTTT.

V usage is TRBV18 and J usage is TRBJ2-1; D gene unclear. V lost 2 bases to trimming and J lost 7 bases, with 9 bases between them. The germline V gene encodes CDR1 KGHSH and CDR2 LQKENI. This CDR3 region has 13 residues. CDR3 in amino acids: CASSPLVENEQFF. DNA for the CDR3: TGTGCCAGCTCACCATTGGTTGAGAATGAGCAGTTCTTC.

This rearrangement joins TRBV5-1 to TRBJ2-5; D remains unclear. Germline values: CDR1 SGHRS, CDR2 YFSETQ. V was cut by 9 bases and J by 3 bases, with 21 bases left in between. This CDR3 is 15 amino acids long. The CDR3 here is CATKNQHGAEETQYF. The DNA for the CDR3 is TGCGCCACCAAGAATCAACATGGTGCTGAAGAGACCCAGTACTTC. Full variable domain (missing parts from reference TRBV5-1 and TRBJ2-5): KAGVTQTPRYLIKTRGQQVTLSCSPISGHRSVSWYQQTPGQGLQFLFEYFSETQRNKGNFPGRFSGRQFSNSRSEMNVSTLELGDSALYLCATKNQHGAEETQYFGPGTRLLVL.

J is TRBJ1-1 and V is TRBV13; a weak D match, TRBD1 (6 bases). Trimming cost V 5 bases and J 1 base, with 14 bases left between them. The CDR3 extends over 15 amino acids. From germline, CDR1 is PRHDT and CDR2 FYEKMQ (reference sequence). The CDR3 nucleotides read TGTGCCAGCAGCCTCTTTACAGGGAAGAACACTGAAGCTTTCTTT. Translated, it gives CASSLFTGKNTEAFF.

The chain joins TRBV30 to TRBJ1-3; tentatively, D is TRBD1 (5 bases). The CDR3 covers 14 residues. The germline V gene encodes CDR1 GTSNPN and CDR2 SVGIG (reference sequence). The ends were cut back, 0 bases at V and 2 bases at J, with 8 bases in the middle. CDR3 sequence reads: CAWSVGGTGNTIYF. CDR3 sequence (DNA): TGTGCCTGGAGTGTGGGGGGAACTGGAAACACCATATATTTT.

This chain uses TRBV15 with TRBJ1-2; D is uncertain. Germline V gives CDR1 LNHNV, CDR2 YYDKDF (reference sequence). The length of the CDR3 is 14 residues. Deletions cut 4 bases from V and 6 bases from J, with 15 bases between. Here the CDR3 DNA reads TGTGCCACCAGCAAGTGGGGAGGTGAGGATGGCTACACCTTC. This translates into CATSKWGGEDGYTF.

V usage is TRBV5-1 and J usage is TRBJ1-4, with D unresolved. CDR1 is SGHRS, CDR2 YFSETQ, per germline. The CDR3 runs 14 residues. V lost 4 bases and J lost 0, with 7 bases in between. For the CDR3, the DNA is TGCGCCAGCAGCCGCGATACAACTAATGAAAAACTGTTTTTT. Translated, it gives CASSRDTTNEKLFF.

The rearrangement joins TRBV6-4 to TRBJ1-6, with no clear D. V was cut by 8 bases and J by 8 bases, with 22 bases left in between. This CDR3 is built from 16 residues. Germline V gene lookup returns CDR1 MRHNA and CDR2 SNTAGT. CDR3 sequence reads: CASRIEMRNPYSPLHF. The CDR3 nucleotides read TGTGCCAGCCGGATCGAGATGCGTAACCCGTATTCACCCCTCCACTTT.

CDR3 in DNA: TGCAGCGTTGAGCGATATCTCATGCCGTCGCCCGGAGAGACCCAGTACTTC. Its protein is CSVERYLMPSPGETQYF. The V call is TRBV29-1, the J call TRBJ2-5; D unclear. With 3 bases removed from V and 4 bases from J, the gap between germline ends came to 24 bases. Germline V lookup: CDR1 SQVTM, CDR2 ANQGSEA. The CDR3 loop spans 17 amino acids.

The chain is built from TRBV7-9 and TRBJ2-3, with no clear D. There are 11 residues in the CDR3. V was trimmed by 3 bases and J by 4 bases, leaving 2 bases between them. Germline CDR1 and CDR2: SEHNR and FQNEAQ (reference sequence). CDR3 in DNA: TGTGCCAGCAGCTTGGCAGATACGCAGTATTTT. It specifies CASSLADTQYF.

The rearrangement uses TRBV4-2 and TRBJ1-3, with D tentatively TRBD1 (5 bases). V was trimmed by 2 bases and J by 2 bases, leaving 13 bases between them. Per the germline V gene, CDR1 is LGHNA and CDR2 is YNFKEQ. CDR3 length: 16 residues. CDR3 nucleotides: TGTGCCAGCAGCCAAAACATGGGGGACCCTGGAAACACCATATATTTT. Amino acid sequence: CASSQNMGDPGNTIYF.

The CDR3 protein is CASRSTGDRLTGELFF. DNA for the CDR3: TGCGCCAGCAGGTCAACAGGGGACAGGCTCACCGGGGAGCTGTTTTTT. The rearrangement uses TRBV5-1 and TRBJ2-2; 8 nucleotides match TRBD1. Germline CDR1 SGHRS, CDR2 YFSETQ. This CDR3 region has 16 residues. Trimming removed 5 bases from V and 4 bases from J; junction bases left unmatched: 10.

This clone came up once. The chain is built from TRBV5-4 and TRBJ2-2; 10 nucleotides agree with TRBD2. The V gene end was trimmed by 4 bases and the J gene end by 4 bases; junction bases not matched to a gene: 7. Germline V gene sequence: CDR1 SGHNT, CDR2 YYREEE (reference sequence). CDR3 length: 16 amino acids. CDR3 DNA sequence: TGTGCCAGCAGCCCTGGACTAGCGGCGGCCACCGGGGAGCTGTTTTTT. Translated, it gives CASSPGLAAATGELFF.

The chain recombines TRBV4-1 with TRBJ1-2; D is possibly TRBD1 (5 bases). In germline, CDR1 is MGHRA, CDR2 YSYEKL. Trimming left V 4 bases short and J 3 bases short, with 9 bases between. This CDR3 is built from 13 residues. The CDR3 loop reads CASSLGDDYGYTF. CDR3 coding DNA: TGCGCCAGCAGCCTGGGGGATGACTATGGCTACACCTTC.

Notes on this clone: Other DNA sequences of this sample code for an identical CDR3. The gene calls are TRBV20-1 and TRBJ2-7, with D possibly being TRBD2 (5 bases). The CDR3 has 11 amino acids. Trimming took off 3 bases at V and 3 bases at J, with 6 bases between the two ends. Germline CDR1 and CDR2: DFQATT and SNEGSKA (reference sequence). CDR3 DNA: TGCAGTGCTAGGGGGAGCTACGAGCAGTACTTC. It encodes CSARGSYEQYF.

The DNA of the CDR3 is TGCAGCGTGAGGGGTATAAATCAGCCCCAGCATTTT. Protein product: CSVRGINQPQHF. The chain carries TRBV29-1 and TRBJ1-5, with D possibly matching TRBD1 (5 bases). The V and J ends lost 6 bases and 4 bases respectively, with 10 bases between them. Germline V gene sequence: CDR1 SQVTM, CDR2 ANQGSEA. The CDR3 runs 12 residues.